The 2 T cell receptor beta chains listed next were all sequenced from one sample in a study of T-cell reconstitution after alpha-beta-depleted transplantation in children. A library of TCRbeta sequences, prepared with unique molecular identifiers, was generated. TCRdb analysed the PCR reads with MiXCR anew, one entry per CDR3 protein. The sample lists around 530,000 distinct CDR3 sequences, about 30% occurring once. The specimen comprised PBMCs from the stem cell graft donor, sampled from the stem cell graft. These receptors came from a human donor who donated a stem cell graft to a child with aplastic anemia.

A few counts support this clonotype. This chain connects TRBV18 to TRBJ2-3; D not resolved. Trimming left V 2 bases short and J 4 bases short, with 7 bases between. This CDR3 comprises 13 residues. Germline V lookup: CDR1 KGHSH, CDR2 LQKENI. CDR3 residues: CASSPTSPDTQYF. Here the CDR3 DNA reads TGTGCCAGCTCACCAACCAGCCCAGATACGCAGTATTTT.

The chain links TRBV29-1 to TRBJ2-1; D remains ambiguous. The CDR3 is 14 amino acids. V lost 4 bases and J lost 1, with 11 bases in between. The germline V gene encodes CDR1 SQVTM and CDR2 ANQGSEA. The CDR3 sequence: CSVGRLGSYNEQFF. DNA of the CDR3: TGCAGCGTTGGACGTCTGGGGTCCTACAATGAGCAGTTCTTC.